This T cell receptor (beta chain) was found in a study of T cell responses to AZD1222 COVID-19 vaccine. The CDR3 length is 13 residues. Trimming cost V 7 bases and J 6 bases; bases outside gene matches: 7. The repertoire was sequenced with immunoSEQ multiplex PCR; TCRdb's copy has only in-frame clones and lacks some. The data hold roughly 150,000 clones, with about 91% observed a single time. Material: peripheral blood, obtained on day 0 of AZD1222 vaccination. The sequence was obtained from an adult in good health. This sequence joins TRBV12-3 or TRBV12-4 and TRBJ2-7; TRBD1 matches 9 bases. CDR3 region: CASKGDRVGEQYF. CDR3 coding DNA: TGTGCCAGCAAGGGGGACAGGGTGGGCGAGCAGTACTTC.